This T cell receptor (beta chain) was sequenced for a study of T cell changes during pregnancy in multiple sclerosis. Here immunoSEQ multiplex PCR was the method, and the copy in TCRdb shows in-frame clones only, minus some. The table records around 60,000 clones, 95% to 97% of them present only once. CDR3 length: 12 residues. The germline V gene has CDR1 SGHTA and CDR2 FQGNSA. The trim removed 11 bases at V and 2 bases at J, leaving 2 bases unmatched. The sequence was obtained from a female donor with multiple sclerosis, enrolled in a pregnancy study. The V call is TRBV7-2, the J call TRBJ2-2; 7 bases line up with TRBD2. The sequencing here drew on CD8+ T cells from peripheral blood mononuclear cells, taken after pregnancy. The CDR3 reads CARGDNTGELFF. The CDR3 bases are TGTGCCCGGGGGGACAACACCGGGGAGCTGTTTTTT.